Shown below are 30 T cell receptor beta chains from a single sample sequenced in a study of cytomegalovirus exposure and HLA in healthy donors. The study ran its PCR with 60 Vbeta and 13 Jbeta primers. Generated by immunoSEQ multiplex PCR, the TCRdb table keeps only in-frame clones and is missing some. Here the sample spans about 190,000 clones, approximately 77% being singletons. Sequences were obtained from PBMCs. These receptor sequences come from a man aged 35 to 55 in good health and CMV-seropositive.

This clone was seen only once. V and J are TRBV11-2 and TRBJ1-1; D call uncertain. Trimming removed 5 bases at V and 7 bases at J, with 14 bases between. Germline values: CDR1 SGHAT, CDR2 FQNNGV. CDR3 length equals 13 residues. The CDR3 loop is CASSHPSGSEAFF. The CDR3 DNA sequence: TGTGCCAGCAGCCACCCATCTGGCAGTGAAGCTTTCTTT.

The V and J genes are TRBV6-5 and TRBJ2-5; 8 bases are a match to TRBD2. The V and J ends lost 2 bases and 2 bases, in that order; junction bases with no gene match: 4. The germline gives CDR1 MNHEY, CDR2 SVGAGI. CDR3 size: 15 residues. CDR3 nucleotide sequence: TGTGCCAGCAGTTACATAGCGGGGCTTCAAGAGACCCAGTACTTC. Translating it yields CASSYIAGLQETQYF.

DNA for the CDR3: TGCGCCAGCAGCCAAGCTCAGGGGGAAGGTGAAAAACTGTTTTTT. This sequence encodes CASSQAQGEGEKLFF. The chain links TRBV4-3 to TRBJ1-4; TRBD1 agrees at 7 bases. The CDR3 covers 15 residues. Per germline, CDR1 LGHNA and CDR2 YSLEER. J gave up 7 bases and V 1 base, and 6 bases lay outside the gene matches.

J is TRBJ2-7 and V is TRBV7-9; D is unresolved. The CDR3 has 14 amino acids. Germline V gives CDR1 SEHNR, CDR2 FQNEAQ (reference sequence). Between the trimmed V and J ends, which lost 4 bases and 6 bases, there was a span of 16 bases. The CDR3 spells CASSSSTYSSEQYF. Here the CDR3 DNA reads TGTGCCAGCAGCTCGAGTACGTACTCATCCGAGCAGTACTTC.

The gene calls are TRBV10-2 and TRBJ1-5, with a possible D match to TRBD1 (5 bases). CDR1 and CDR2 (germline): WSHSY, SAAADI. Trimming removed 4 bases at V and 0 bases at J, with 16 bases between. CDR3 length: 17 residues. This CDR3 reads CASSGQSLKYSNQPQHF. The CDR3 DNA sequence: TGCGCCAGCAGTGGACAGAGTCTAAAATATAGCAATCAGCCCCAGCATTTT.

The V call is TRBV4-1, the J call TRBJ2-5; 7 bases align to TRBD2. The J call may be wrong; the DNA end is better matched by TRBJ2-7. The CDR3 consists of 14 residues. Germline-derived CDR1 and CDR2 are MGHRA and YSYEKL. CDR3 residues: CASSLVGGLDEQYF. The DNA of the CDR3 is TGCGCCAGCAGCCTAGTGGGGGGGTTGGACGAGCAGTACTTC.

This chain joins TRBV10-3 and TRBJ1-5; 9 bases map to TRBD1. CDR1 and CDR2 (germline): ENHRY, SYGVKD. The length of the CDR3 is 14 residues. V trimming: 4 bases; J trimming: 2 bases; junction bases outside the gene matches: 0. The CDR3, as DNA: TGTGCCATCAGTGGGACAGGGGGCAATCAGCCCCAGCATTTT. Protein product: CAISGTGGNQPQHF.

The rearrangement joins TRBV30 to TRBJ1-5, with unresolved D. Germline lookup yields CDR1 GTSNPN and CDR2 SVGIG (reference sequence). This CDR3 comprises 14 residues. V was pared by 2 bases and J by 2 bases, with 10 bases between. The CDR3 protein is CAWSRDTRNQPQHF. Here the CDR3 DNA reads TGTGCCTGGAGTAGAGACACTCGCAATCAGCCCCAGCATTTT.

This chain joins TRBV6-5 and TRBJ2-2; D is undetermined. V was pared by 2 bases and J by 2 bases, with 9 bases between. There are 15 residues in the CDR3. In germline, CDR1 is MNHEY, CDR2 SVGAGI. CDR3 DNA: TGTGCCAGCAGTTACGCTAGAAGCAACACCGGGGAGCTGTTTTTT. Encoded protein: CASSYARSNTGELFF.

CDR3 protein: CASSLRTSGRYEQYF. CDR3 DNA: TGTGCCAGCAGCCTAAGGACTAGCGGGAGGTACGAGCAGTACTTC. V is TRBV5-8 and J is TRBJ2-7; TRBD2 matches 14 bases. Germline CDR1 reads SGHTS; CDR2 reads YDEGEE. Trimming at V came to 4 bases and at J to 4 bases, leaving 4 bases not matched to a gene. The CDR3 runs to 15 residues.

V gene TRBV29-1 combines with J gene TRBJ2-3, with 13 bases lining up with TRBD2. V gave up 8 bases and J gave up 0 bases; unmatched junction bases: 14. The CDR3 covers 18 residues. CDR1 is SQVTM and CDR2 is ANQGSEA in the germline V gene. CDR3 sequence reads: CSSSPTSGGHASTDTQYF. In DNA form, the CDR3 reads TGCAGCTCCAGCCCGACTAGCGGGGGGCATGCTAGCACAGATACGCAGTATTTT.

The chain uses TRBV11-1 and TRBJ2-7; the D is unclear. The CDR3 has 14 residues. The germline CDR1 and CDR2 sequences are SGHAT and FQDESV (reference sequence). Trimming cost V 3 bases and J 1 base, with 10 bases left between them. The CDR3 DNA follows: TGTGCCAGCAGCTTGGTCATTACTTCCTACGAGCAGTACTTC. Protein product: CASSLVITSYEQYF.

The rearrangement uses TRBV5-4 and TRBJ2-7, with 8 bases fitting TRBD1. The J segment lost 1 base and the V segment lost 4 bases, leaving 7 bases of the junction unmatched. The CDR3 consists of 15 residues. CDR1 is SGHNT and CDR2 is YYREEE in the germline V gene (reference sequence). CDR3 nucleotide sequence: TGTGCCAGCAGCGCGGGACAGGAGATTTCCTACGAGCAGTACTTC. Amino acids: CASSAGQEISYEQYF.

The chain links TRBV11-2 to TRBJ2-1; TRBD2 aligns across 7 bases. The CDR3 consists of 16 residues. V was pared by 5 bases and J by 2 bases, with 9 bases of the junction left unmatched. Germline loops: CDR1 SGHAT, CDR2 FQNNGV. The CDR3 spells CASSTLSREAYNEQFF. Here the CDR3 DNA reads TGTGCCAGCAGCACTCTTAGCCGGGAGGCCTACAATGAGCAGTTCTTC.

V gene TRBV9 combines with J gene TRBJ2-1, with 8 bases that match TRBD1. V lost 4 bases to trimming and J lost 9 bases; unmatched junction nucleotides: 12. The CDR3 is 15 amino acids. Germline CDR1 and CDR2: SGDLS and YYNGEE. CDR3: CASSLGTGYASEQFF. The DNA for the CDR3 is TGTGCCAGCAGCCTCGGGACAGGATACGCCAGTGAGCAGTTCTTC. Using reference TRBV9 and TRBJ2-1 for the parts outside the CDR3, the full variable domain is DSGVTQTPKHLITATGQRVTLRCSPRSGDLSVYWYQQSLDQGLQFLIQYYNGEERAKGNILERFSAQQFPDLHSELNLSSLELGDSALYFCASSLGTGYASEQFFGPGTRLTVL.

This chain connects TRBV5-1 to TRBJ2-3; 7 nucleotides agree with TRBD1. CDR1 and CDR2 (germline): SGHRS, YFSETQ. The length of the CDR3 is 14 residues. Germline trimming cut 0 bases from V and 3 bases from J; bases unmatched to any gene: 1. The DNA of the CDR3 is TGCGCCAGCAGCTTGGGGGACAGAACAGATACGCAGTATTTT. This translates into CASSLGDRTDTQYF.

CDR3 in DNA: TGTGCCAGCAGTGACGCCCGTGGGTCGGGGGGGGGTTTGGATGAGCAGTTCTTC. This translates into CASSDARGSGGGLDEQFF. V usage is TRBV6-1 and J usage is TRBJ2-1, with 8 bases identical to TRBD2. The V gene end was trimmed by 3 bases and the J gene end by 8 bases; junction bases not matched to a gene: 18. Germline V CDR1 and CDR2: MNHNS, SASEGT. The CDR3 runs to 18 residues.

The genes are TRBV27 and TRBJ1-1; tentatively, D is TRBD1 (6 bases). This CDR3 spans 13 amino acids. V lost 3 bases and J lost 11, with 16 bases in between. Germline CDR1 MNHEY, CDR2 SMNVEV (reference sequence). The CDR3 region has the DNA TGTGCCAGCAGTTTTGGGGGGGGCACCCACGCTTTCTTT. It specifies CASSFGGGTHAFF.

J is TRBJ2-4 and V is TRBV5-1; D might be TRBD2 (6 bases). V gave up 4 bases and J gave up 8 bases, with 16 bases separating them. CDR1 and CDR2 (germline): SGHRS, YFSETQ. The CDR3 has 14 residues. This chain's CDR3 is CASSLGSRADIQYF. Here the CDR3 DNA reads TGCGCCAGCAGCCTCGGGAGTCGGGCGGACATTCAGTACTTC.

Details on this clone: Different DNA sequences within this sample yield the same CDR3. The chain has TRBV9 and TRBJ2-3; 10 bases align to TRBD2. V lost 3 bases and J lost 6; bases outside the gene matches: 1. The CDR3 runs to 13 residues. CDR1 and CDR2 (germline): SGDLS, YYNGEE. CDR3 amino acids: CASSGTSGDTQYF. The CDR3 DNA sequence: TGTGCCAGCAGCGGGACTAGCGGTGATACGCAGTATTTT.

CDR3 DNA: TGTGCCAGCAGCGTAGGGTGGGAGGGCCTCTATACGCAGTATTTT. This codes for CASSVGWEGLYTQYF. The chain employs TRBV9 and TRBJ2-3, with 7 bases aligning to TRBD2. This CDR3 has 15 residues. From germline, CDR1 is SGDLS and CDR2 YYNGEE. V shed 0 bases and J 7 bases; nucleotides not matched to a gene: 8.

V and J are TRBV29-1 and TRBJ1-4, with TRBD1 matching 9 bases. The germline V gene has CDR1 SQVTM and CDR2 ANQGSEA. This CDR3 is 15 amino acids long. The trim removed 3 bases at V and 8 bases at J, leaving 10 bases unmatched. The DNA for the CDR3 is TGCAGCGTTGACCCCGGGGGACAGGGAGGCGAAAAACTGTTTTTT. It codes for CSVDPGGQGGEKLFF.

V and J are TRBV7-6 and TRBJ1-2; D is undetermined. V was trimmed by 5 bases and J by 2 bases, leaving 12 bases between them. CDR3 length: 14 amino acids. Germline CDR1 and CDR2: SGHVS and FNYEAQ. Here the CDR3 reads CASSPQIQNYGYTF. The CDR3 nucleotides read TGTGCCAGCAGCCCCCAGATCCAGAACTATGGCTACACCTTC. The variable domain in full, with the rest retrieved from reference TRBV7-6 and TRBJ1-2, is GAGVSQSPRYKVTKRGQDVALRCDPISGHVSLYWYRQALGQGPEFLTYFNYEAQQDKSGLPNDRFSAERPEGSISTLTIQRTEQRDSAMYRCASSPQIQNYGYTFGSGTRLTVV.

The V gene is TRBV19, the J gene TRBJ1-5; D is perhaps TRBD1 (6 bases). Germline V gene sequence: CDR1 LNHDA, CDR2 SQIVND (reference sequence). There are 14 residues in the CDR3. V lost 3 bases to trimming and J lost 7 bases, with 13 bases between them. The chain's CDR3 is CASSMPRGNQPQHF. The CDR3 bases are TGTGCCAGTAGTATGCCCAGGGGTAACCAGCCCCAGCATTTT.

The CDR3 DNA follows: TGTGCCAGCAGCTTAACAGCCCAAGAGACCCAGTACTTC. Amino acids: CASSLTAQETQYF. This chain links TRBV7-8 with TRBJ2-5; D not resolved. V lost 2 bases to trimming and J lost 1 base, with 5 bases between them. CDR3 length equals 13 residues. Germline CDR1 reads SGHVS; CDR2 reads FQNEAQ. The full variable domain, its missing parts supplied by reference TRBV7-8 and TRBJ2-5, is GAGVSQSPRYKVAKRGQDVALRCDPISGHVSLFWYQQALGQGPEFLTYFQNEAQLDKSGLPSDRFFAERPEGSVSTLKIQRTQQEDSAVYLCASSLTAQETQYFGPGTRLLVL.

The chain carries TRBV11-2 and TRBJ2-1; possible D gene TRBD1, 5 bases. The CDR3 is made up of 17 amino acids. Germline V gene lookup returns CDR1 SGHAT and CDR2 FQNNGV. V lost 5 bases and J 1 base, leaving 18 bases between the germline ends. CDR3 nucleotides: TGTGCCAGCAGCCTTAGTGTCGCCAAGGGGTCCTACAATGAGCAGTTCTTC. It yields the protein CASSLSVAKGSYNEQFF.

V is TRBV19 and J is TRBJ2-2, with a weak D call TRBD2 (5 bases). Looked up from germline, CDR1 is LNHDA and CDR2 is SQIVND (reference sequence). Trimming removed 9 bases from V and 6 bases from J, with 32 bases in between. The CDR3 loop spans 19 amino acids. CDR3 loop: CASRQLVGSWASRAGELFF. As DNA, the CDR3 is TGTGCCAGCAGACAATTAGTGGGTTCGTGGGCATCGCGGGCCGGGGAGCTGTTTTTT.

The chain is built from TRBV6-6 and TRBJ2-2, with 9 bases matching TRBD1. V shed 6 bases and J 5 bases; nucleotides not matched to a gene: 10. The CDR3 is 16 amino acids. From germline, CDR1 is MNHNY and CDR2 SVGAGI (reference sequence). The CDR3 spells CASRSLDRGRTGELFF. CDR3 nucleotide sequence: TGTGCCAGCAGATCCCTTGACAGGGGGAGGACCGGGGAGCTGTTTTTT.

The rearrangement uses TRBV9 and TRBJ2-5, with unresolved D. The CDR3 loop spans 14 amino acids. V lost 0 bases, J lost 1 base, and 7 bases lay in between. Germline V gives CDR1 SGDLS, CDR2 YYNGEE. CDR3 protein: CASSVEASQETQYF. CDR3 sequence (DNA): TGTGCCAGCAGCGTAGAGGCTAGCCAAGAGACCCAGTACTTC.

This clone has just a few counts. This rearrangement joins TRBV29-1 to TRBJ2-1; D is unclear. The CDR3 spans 14 residues. Germline CDR1 SQVTM, CDR2 ANQGSEA. V was shortened by 3 bases and J by 0 bases, with 9 bases between the two germline ends. The CDR3 loop reads CSVDVVSSYNEQFF. The CDR3 DNA is TGCAGCGTTGACGTGGTTAGCTCCTACAATGAGCAGTTCTTC.